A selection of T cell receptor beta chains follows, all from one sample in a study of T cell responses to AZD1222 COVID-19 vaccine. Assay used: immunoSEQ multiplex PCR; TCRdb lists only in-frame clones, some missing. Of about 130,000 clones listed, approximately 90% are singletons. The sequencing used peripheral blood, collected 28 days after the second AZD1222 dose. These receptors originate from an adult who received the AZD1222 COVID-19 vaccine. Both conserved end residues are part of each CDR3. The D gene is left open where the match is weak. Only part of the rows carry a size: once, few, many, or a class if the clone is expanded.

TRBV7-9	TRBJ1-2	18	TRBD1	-	TGTGCCAGCAGCCGCATCCGGGACAGGGGGTCCAATAACTATGGCTACACCTTC	CASSRIRDRGSNNYGYTF
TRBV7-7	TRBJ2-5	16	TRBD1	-	TGTGCTAGCAGCGGTCGTCCGGGACAGAGCCAAGAGACCCAGTACTTC	CASSGRPGQSQETQYF
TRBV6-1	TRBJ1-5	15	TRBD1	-	TGTGCCAGCAGTGAGGGGACAGGGGGTATCCAGCCCCAGCATTTT	CASSEGTGGIQPQHF
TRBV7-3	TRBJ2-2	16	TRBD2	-	TGTGCCAGCAGCCCGCGACTAGCCACCCGCACCGGGGAGCTGTTTTTT	CASSPRLATRTGELFF
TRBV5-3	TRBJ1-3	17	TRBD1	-	TGTGCCATTGGTAATCAAACAGGGGATGGTATCGGAAACACCATATATTTT	CAIGNQTGDGIGNTIYF
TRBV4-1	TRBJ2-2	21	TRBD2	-	TGCGCCAGCAGCCAAGTAGGTCTGACTAGCAACCCTCTCAGGAACACCGGAGAGCTGTTTTTT	CASSQVGLTSNPLRNTGELFF
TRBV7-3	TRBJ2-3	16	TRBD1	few	TGTGCCAGCAGCCCCCTAGGGACAGGGCTCACAGATACGCAGTATTTT	CASSPLGTGLTDTQYF
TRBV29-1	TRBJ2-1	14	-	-	TGCAGCGTTGAAATCGCAGGGAATTACAATGAGCAGTTCTTC	CSVEIAGNYNEQFF
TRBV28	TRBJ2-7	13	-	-	TGTGCCAGCAGTTTCGGGAGCTCCTACGAGCAGTACTTC	CASSFGSSYEQYF
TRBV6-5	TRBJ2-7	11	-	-	TGTGCCAGCAGTTACTTCTACGAGCAGTACTTC	CASSYFYEQYF
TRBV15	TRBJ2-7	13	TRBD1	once	TGTGCCACCAGCTCGGGACAGGGTTACGAGCAGTACTTC	CATSSGQGYEQYF